This T cell receptor (beta chain) was profiled in a study of T cells in Graves' hyperthyroidism and ophthalmopathy. Germline assignment: CDR1 SGHTA and CDR2 FQGTGA. This CDR3 comprises 13 residues. The V end lost 6 bases, the J end lost 7 bases, and 10 bases lay between the germline ends. The CDR3 regions of TCR beta were amplified from RNA transcripts. A first-round RT-PCR of the TCR CDR3 used the HTBI primer set. TCRdb re-derived calls from the multiplex PCR reads in MiXCR, one entry per CDR3 protein. The sample contains approximately 870,000 distinct CDR3 sequences, 35% to 45% of which appear only once.

This TCR was recovered from a young man with Graves' hyperthyroidism. Sample: blood. V usage is TRBV7-3 and J usage is TRBJ1-6; D is ambiguous. In DNA, the CDR3 is TGTGCCAGCAGTTACTCGTTCAATTCACCCCTCCACTTT. Residues: CASSYSFNSPLHF.